This T cell receptor beta chain was sequenced for a study of tumour-infiltrating T cells in Burkitt lymphoma. Across the study: Productive clonality predicted overall and progression-free survival.

This CDR3 contains 14 residues. The ends were cut back, 0 bases at V and 2 bases at J, with 6 bases in the middle. Germline loops: CDR1 SGHTA, CDR2 FQGTGA. This clone has only one observation. The protocol was immunoSEQ multiplex PCR, while the TCRdb copy is restricted to in-frame clones and leaves out a portion. The profile covers roughly 15,000 clones, with about 77% appearing a single time and about 2% taken by the ten largest. The chain recombines TRBV7-3 with TRBJ2-3; no clear D. The clonotype was recovered from a human donor with diffuse large B-cell lymphoma. Sequencing was done on a sample of tumor tissue. In DNA, the CDR3 is TGTGCCAGCAGCTTAACGGGATACACAGATACGCAGTATTTT. It specifies CASSLTGYTDTQYF.